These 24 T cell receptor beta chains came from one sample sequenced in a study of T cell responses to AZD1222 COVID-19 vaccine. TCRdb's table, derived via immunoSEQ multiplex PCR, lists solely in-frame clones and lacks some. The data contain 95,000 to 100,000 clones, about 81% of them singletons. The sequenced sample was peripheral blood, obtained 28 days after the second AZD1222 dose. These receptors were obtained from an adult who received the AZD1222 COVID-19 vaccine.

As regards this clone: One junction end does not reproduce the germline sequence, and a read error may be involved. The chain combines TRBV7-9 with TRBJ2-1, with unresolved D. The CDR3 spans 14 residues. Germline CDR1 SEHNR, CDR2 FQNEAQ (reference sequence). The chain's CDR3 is CASNLGASTNEQFF. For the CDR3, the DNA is TGTGCCAGCAACTTAGGAGCTTCAACAAATGAGCAGTTCTTC.

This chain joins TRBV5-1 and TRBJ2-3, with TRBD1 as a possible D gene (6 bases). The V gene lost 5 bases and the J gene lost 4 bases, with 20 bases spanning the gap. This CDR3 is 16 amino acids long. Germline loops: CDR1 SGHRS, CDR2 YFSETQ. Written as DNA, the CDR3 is TGCGCCAGCAGTATGGGGAATACAGGGTCGGCAGATACGCAGTATTTT. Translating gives CASSMGNTGSADTQYF.

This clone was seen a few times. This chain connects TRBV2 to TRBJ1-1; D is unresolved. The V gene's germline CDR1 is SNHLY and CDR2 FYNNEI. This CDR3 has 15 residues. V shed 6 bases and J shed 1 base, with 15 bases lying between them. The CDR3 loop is CASRAGQLGNTEAFF. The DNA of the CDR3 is TGTGCCAGCAGGGCCGGCCAACTGGGGAACACTGAAGCTTTCTTT.

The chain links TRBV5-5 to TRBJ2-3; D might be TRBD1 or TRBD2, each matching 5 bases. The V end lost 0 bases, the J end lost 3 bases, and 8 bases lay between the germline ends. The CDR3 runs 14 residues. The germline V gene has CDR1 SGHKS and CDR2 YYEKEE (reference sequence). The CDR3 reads CASSLAWGTDTQYF. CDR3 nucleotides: TGTGCCAGCAGCTTGGCGTGGGGGACAGATACGCAGTATTTT.

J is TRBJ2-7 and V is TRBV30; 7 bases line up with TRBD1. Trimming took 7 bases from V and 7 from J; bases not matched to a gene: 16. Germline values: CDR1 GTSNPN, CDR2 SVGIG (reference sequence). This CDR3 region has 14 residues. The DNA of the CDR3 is TGTGCCTCTGTTCAAAAGACAGGGAATAGGGAGCAGTACTTC. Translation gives CASVQKTGNREQYF.

CDR3 residues: CASSLEGTGLFPSTDTQYF. The DNA of the CDR3 is TGCGCCAGCAGCTTGGAAGGGACAGGGCTATTCCCTTCCACAGATACGCAGTATTTT. V and J are TRBV5-1 and TRBJ2-3; 9 bases agree with TRBD1. CDR3 length: 19 amino acids. J lost 2 bases, V lost 0 bases, and 13 bases had no gene match. CDR1 and CDR2 (germline): SGHRS, YFSETQ. Based on the CDR3 plus reference TRBV5-1 and TRBJ2-3, the full variable domain is KAGVTQTPRYLIKTRGQQVTLSCSPISGHRSVSWYQQTPGQGLQFLFEYFSETQRNKGNFPGRFSGRQFSNSRSEMNVSTLELGDSALYLCASSLEGTGLFPSTDTQYFGPGTRLTVL.

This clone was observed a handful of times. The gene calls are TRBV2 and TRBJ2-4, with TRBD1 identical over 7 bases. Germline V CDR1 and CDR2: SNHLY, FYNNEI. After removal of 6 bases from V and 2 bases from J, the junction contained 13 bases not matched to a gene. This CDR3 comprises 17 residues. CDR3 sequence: CASSFTGDLLTKNIQYF. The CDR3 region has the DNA TGTGCCAGCAGCTTCACAGGGGACCTACTAACCAAAAACATTCAGTACTTC.

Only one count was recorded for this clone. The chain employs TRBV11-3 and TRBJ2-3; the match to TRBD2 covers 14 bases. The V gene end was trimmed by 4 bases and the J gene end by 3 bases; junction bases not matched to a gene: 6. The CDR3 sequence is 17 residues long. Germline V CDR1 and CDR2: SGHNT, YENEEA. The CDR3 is CASSSGLAGVGTDTQYF. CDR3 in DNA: TGTGCCAGCAGCTCGGGACTAGCGGGAGTAGGTACAGATACGCAGTATTTT.

The CDR3 spells CASSDQGGPDTQYF. The CDR3 nucleotides read TGTGCCAGCAGTGACCAGGGGGGCCCCGATACGCAGTATTTT. The chain joins TRBV2 to TRBJ2-3; possibly TRBD1 for D (7 bases). The CDR3 spans 14 residues. V was trimmed by 3 bases and J by 6 bases, leaving 13 bases between them. Germline loops: CDR1 SNHLY, CDR2 FYNNEI. Variable domain in full (rest from reference TRBV2 and TRBJ2-3): EPEVTQTPSHQVTQMGQEVILRCVPISNHLYFYWYRQILGQKVEFLVSFYNNEISEKSEIFDDQFSVERPDGSNFTLKIRSTKLEDSAMYFCASSDQGGPDTQYFGPGTRLTVL.

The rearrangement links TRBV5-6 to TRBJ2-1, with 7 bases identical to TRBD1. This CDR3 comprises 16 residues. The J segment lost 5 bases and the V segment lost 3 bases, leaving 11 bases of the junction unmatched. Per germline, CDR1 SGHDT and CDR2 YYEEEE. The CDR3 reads CASSSQNRGRHNEQFF. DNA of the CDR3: TGTGCCAGCAGCTCCCAAAACAGGGGCCGCCACAATGAGCAGTTCTTC.

This chain's CDR3 is CASSQDGRNSPLHF. The CDR3 coding sequence is TGCGCCAGCAGCCAAGATGGCCGAAATTCACCCCTCCACTTT. V is TRBV4-3 and J is TRBJ1-6, with unresolved D. Germline V gene data show CDR1 as LGHNA and CDR2 as YSLEER. The CDR3 has 14 amino acids. V lost 0 bases and J 7 bases, leaving 7 bases between the germline ends.

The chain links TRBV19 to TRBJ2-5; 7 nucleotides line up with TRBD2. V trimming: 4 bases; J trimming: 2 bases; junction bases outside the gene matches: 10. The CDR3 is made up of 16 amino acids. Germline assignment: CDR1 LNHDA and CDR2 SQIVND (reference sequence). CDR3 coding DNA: TGTGCCAGTAGTACCAGCGGGGAAGGAGAACAAGAGACCCAGTACTTC. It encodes CASSTSGEGEQETQYF.

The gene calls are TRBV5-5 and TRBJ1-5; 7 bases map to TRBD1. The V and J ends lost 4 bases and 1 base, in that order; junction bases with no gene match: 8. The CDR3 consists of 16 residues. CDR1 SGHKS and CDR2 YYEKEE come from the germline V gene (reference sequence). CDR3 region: CASSQVGTASNQPQHF. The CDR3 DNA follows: TGTGCCAGCAGCCAAGTCGGGACAGCGAGCAATCAGCCCCAGCATTTT. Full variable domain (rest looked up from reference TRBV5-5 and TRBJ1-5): DAGVTQSPTHLIKTRGQQVTLRCSPISGHKSVSWYQQVLGQGPQFIFQYYEKEERGRGNFPDRFSARQFPNYSSELNVNALLLGDSALYLCASSQVGTASNQPQHFGDGTRLSIL.

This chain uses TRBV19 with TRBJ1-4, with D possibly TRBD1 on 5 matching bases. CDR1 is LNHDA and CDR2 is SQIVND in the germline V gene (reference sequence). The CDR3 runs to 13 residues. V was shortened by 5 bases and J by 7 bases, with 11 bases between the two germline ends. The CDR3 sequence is CASSAQGSEKLFF. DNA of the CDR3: TGTGCCAGTAGTGCGCAGGGATCTGAAAAACTGTTTTTT. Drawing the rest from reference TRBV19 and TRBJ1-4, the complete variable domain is DGGITQSPKYLFRKEGQNVTLSCEQNLNHDAMYWYRQDPGQGLRLIYYSQIVNDFQKGDIAEGYSVSREKKESFPLTVTSAQKNPTAFYLCASSAQGSEKLFFGSGTQLSVL.

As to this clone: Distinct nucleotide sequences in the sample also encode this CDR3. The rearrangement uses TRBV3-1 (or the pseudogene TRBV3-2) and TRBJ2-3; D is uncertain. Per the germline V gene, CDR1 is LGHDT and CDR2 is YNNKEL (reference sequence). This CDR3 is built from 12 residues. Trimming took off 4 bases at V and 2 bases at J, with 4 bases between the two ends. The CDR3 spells CASSLNTDTQYF. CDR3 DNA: TGTGCCAGCAGCCTTAACACAGATACGCAGTATTTT.

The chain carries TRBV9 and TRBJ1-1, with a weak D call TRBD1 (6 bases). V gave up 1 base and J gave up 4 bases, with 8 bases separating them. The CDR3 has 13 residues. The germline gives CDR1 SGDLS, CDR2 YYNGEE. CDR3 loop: CASSVRGGTEAFF. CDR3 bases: TGTGCCAGCAGCGTAAGGGGGGGCACTGAAGCTTTCTTT.

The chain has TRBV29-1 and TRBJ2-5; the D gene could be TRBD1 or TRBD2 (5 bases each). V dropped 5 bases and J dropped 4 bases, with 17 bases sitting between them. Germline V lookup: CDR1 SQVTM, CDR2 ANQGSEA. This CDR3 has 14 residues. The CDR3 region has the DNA TGCAGCGTTTATCCTTCTCCGGGACGAGAGACCCAGTACTTC. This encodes CSVYPSPGRETQYF.

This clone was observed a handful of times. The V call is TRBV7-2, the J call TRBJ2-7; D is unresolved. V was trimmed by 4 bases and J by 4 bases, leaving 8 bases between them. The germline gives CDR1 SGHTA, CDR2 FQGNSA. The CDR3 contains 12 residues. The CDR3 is CASSSELYEQYF. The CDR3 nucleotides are TGTGCCAGCAGCTCAGAACTATACGAGCAGTACTTC. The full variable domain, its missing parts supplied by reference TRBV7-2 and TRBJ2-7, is GAGVSQSPSNKVTEKGKDVELRCDPISGHTALYWYRQSLGQGLEFLIYFQGNSAPDKSGLPSDRFSAERTGGSVSTLTIQRTQQEDSAVYLCASSSELYEQYFGPGTRLTVT.

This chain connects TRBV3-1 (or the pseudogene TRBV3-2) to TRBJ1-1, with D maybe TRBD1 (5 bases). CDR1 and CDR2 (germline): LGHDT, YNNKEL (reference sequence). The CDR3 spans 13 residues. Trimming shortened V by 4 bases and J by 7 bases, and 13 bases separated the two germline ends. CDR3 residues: CASSPRRGVEAFF. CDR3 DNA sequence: TGTGCCAGCAGCCCCCGTAGGGGAGTTGAAGCTTTCTTT.

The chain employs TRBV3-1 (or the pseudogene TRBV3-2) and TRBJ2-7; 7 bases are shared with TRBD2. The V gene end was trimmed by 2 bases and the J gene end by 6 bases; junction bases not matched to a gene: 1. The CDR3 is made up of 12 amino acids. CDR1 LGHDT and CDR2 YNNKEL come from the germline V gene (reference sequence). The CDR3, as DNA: TGTGCCAGCAGCCAACCGGGGGGCGAGCAGTACTTC. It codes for CASSQPGGEQYF.

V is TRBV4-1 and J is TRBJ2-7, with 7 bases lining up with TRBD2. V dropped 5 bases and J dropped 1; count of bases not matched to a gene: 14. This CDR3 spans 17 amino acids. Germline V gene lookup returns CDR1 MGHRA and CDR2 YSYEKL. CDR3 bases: TGCGCCAGCAGCGTCCACCGGCCAGGGAGGGCGTCCTACGAGCAGTACTTC. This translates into CASSVHRPGRASYEQYF.

The CDR3 here is CASSPGTPNTEAFF. Here the CDR3 DNA reads TGTGCCAGCTCACCTGGGACACCCAACACTGAAGCTTTCTTT. The V call is TRBV18, the J call TRBJ1-1, with D possibly matching TRBD1 (6 bases). Germline V gives CDR1 KGHSH, CDR2 LQKENI. There are 14 residues in the CDR3. Trimming took off 3 bases at V and 2 bases at J, with 10 bases between the two ends.

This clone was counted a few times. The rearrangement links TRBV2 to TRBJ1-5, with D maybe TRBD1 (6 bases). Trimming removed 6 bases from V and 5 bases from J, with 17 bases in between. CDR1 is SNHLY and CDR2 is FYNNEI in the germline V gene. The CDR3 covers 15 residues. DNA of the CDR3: TGTGCCAGCAGCATATCACGGACAGAACATCAGCCCCAGCATTTT. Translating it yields CASSISRTEHQPQHF. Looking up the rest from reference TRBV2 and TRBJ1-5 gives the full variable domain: EPEVTQTPSHQVTQMGQEVILRCVPISNHLYFYWYRQILGQKVEFLVSFYNNEISEKSEIFDDQFSVERPDGSNFTLKIRSTKLEDSAMYFCASSISRTEHQPQHFGDGTRLSIL.

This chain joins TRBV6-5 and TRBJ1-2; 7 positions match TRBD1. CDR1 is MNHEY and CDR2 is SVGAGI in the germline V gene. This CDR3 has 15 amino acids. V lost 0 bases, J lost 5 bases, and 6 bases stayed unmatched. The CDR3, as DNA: TGTGCCAGCAGTTACTCACGGCAGGGGGGATATGGCTACACCTTC. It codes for CASSYSRQGGYGYTF.